This T cell receptor (beta chain) was retrieved from a study of T cells after yellow fever vaccination. Study-level points and caveats: Post-booster reappearance was seen for most primary-vaccination clones (just under 97% CD4, around 90% CD8). Weaker overall was a secondary response that nonetheless peaked faster, on day 5 versus 15.

Using its own MiXCR run on the 5' RACE reads, TCRdb lists one record per CDR3 protein. The table includes 200,000 to 300,000 distinct CDR3 sequences, 10% to 15% detected once. Looked up from germline, CDR1 is MNHEY and CDR2 is SVGAGI. V gave up 2 bases and J gave up 9 bases; unmatched junction bases: 13. CDR3 length: 15 residues. This clonotype was found many times. Its cognate antigen is unknown. The chain combines TRBV6-5 with TRBJ2-7; 7 bases are shared with TRBD1. The material was CD4+ T cells sorted from PBMCs, obtained 45 days after the yellow fever booster vaccination. This TCR was sampled from a man aged 30 to 39 who received the YFV17D yellow fever vaccine. CDR3: CASSYGGQASTWQYF. The CDR3, as DNA: TGTGCCAGCAGTTACGGAGGACAGGCCTCTACTTGGCAGTACTTC.